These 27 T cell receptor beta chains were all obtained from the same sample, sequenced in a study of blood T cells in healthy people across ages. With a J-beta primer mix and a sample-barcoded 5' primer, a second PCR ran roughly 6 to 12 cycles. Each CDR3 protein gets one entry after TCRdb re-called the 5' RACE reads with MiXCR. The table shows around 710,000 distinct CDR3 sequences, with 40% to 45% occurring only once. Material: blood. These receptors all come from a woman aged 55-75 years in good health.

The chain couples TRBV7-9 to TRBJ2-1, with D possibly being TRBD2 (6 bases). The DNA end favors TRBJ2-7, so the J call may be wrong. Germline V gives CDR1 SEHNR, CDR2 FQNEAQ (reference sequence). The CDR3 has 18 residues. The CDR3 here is CASSSNSGRRGSYNEQYF. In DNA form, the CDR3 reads TGTGCCAGCAGCTCTAATAGCGGCCGCCGAGGCTCCTACAATGAGCAGTACTTC.

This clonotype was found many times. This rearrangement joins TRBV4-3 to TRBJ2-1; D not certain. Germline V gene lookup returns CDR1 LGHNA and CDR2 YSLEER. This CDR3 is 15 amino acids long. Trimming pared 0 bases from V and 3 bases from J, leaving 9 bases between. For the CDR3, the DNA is TGCGCCAGCAGCCAAGATAGGGCTAGCTACAATGAGCAGTTCTTC. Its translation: CASSQDRASYNEQFF.

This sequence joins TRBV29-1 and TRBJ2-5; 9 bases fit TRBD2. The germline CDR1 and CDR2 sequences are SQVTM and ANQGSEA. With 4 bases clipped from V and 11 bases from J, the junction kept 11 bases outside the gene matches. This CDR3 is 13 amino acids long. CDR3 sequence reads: CSVGLAVDNEQYF. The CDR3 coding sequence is TGCAGCGTTGGACTAGCGGTGGACAATGAGCAGTACTTC.

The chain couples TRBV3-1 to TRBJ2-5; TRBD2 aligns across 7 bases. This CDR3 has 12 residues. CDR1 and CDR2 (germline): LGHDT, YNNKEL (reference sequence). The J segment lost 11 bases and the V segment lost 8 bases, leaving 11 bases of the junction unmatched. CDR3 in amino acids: CASGTRSGEQYF. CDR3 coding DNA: TGTGCCAGCGGCACCCGCAGCGGGGAACAGTACTTC.

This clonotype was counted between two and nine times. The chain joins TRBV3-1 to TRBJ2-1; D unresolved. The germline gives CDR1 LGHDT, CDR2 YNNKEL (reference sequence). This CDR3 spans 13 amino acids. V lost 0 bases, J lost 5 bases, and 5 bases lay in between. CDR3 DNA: TGTGCCAGCAGCCAAGATGCGAACAATGAGCAGTTCTTC. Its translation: CASSQDANNEQFF.

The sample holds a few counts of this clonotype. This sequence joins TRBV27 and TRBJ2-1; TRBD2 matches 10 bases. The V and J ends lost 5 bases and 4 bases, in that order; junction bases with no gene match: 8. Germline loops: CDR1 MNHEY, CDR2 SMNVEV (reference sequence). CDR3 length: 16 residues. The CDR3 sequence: CASSPWTSGVYNEQFF. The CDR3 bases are TGTGCCAGCAGTCCCTGGACTAGCGGAGTTTACAATGAGCAGTTCTTC.

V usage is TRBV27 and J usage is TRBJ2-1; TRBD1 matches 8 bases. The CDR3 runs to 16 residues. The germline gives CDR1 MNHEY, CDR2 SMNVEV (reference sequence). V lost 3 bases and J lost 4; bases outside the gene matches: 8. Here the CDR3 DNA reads TGTGCCAGCAGTTTCAGGGGGACAGGCGGATACAATGAGCAGTTCTTC. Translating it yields CASSFRGTGGYNEQFF.

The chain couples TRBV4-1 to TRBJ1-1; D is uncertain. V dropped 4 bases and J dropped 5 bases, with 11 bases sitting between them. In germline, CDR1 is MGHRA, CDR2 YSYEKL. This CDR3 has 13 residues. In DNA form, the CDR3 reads TGCGCCAGCAGCCCGGGTCCAATAACTGAAGCTTTCTTT. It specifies CASSPGPITEAFF.

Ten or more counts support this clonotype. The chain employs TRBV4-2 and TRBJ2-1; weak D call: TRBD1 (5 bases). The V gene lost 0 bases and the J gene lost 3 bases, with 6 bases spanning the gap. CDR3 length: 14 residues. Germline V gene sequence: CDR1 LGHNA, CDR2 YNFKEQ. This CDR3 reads CASSQDTGYNEQFF. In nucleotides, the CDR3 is TGTGCCAGCAGCCAAGATACAGGCTACAATGAGCAGTTCTTC.

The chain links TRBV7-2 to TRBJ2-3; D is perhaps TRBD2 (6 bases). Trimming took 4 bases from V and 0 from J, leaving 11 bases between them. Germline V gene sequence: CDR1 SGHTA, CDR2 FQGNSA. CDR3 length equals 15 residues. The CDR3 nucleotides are TGTGCCAGCAGCTCGGGACTTCCTAGCACAGATACGCAGTATTTT. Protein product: CASSSGLPSTDTQYF.

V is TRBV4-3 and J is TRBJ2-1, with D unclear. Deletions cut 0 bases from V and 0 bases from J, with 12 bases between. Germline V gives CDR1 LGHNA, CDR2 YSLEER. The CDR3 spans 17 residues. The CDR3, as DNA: TGCGCCAGCAGCCAAGATCGGAGACTCCACTCCTACAATGAGCAGTTCTTC. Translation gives CASSQDRRLHSYNEQFF.

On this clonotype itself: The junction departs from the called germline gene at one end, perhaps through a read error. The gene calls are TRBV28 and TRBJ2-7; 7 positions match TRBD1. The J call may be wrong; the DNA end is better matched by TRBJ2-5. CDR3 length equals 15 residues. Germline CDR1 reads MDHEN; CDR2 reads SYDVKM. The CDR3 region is CASSPPTGMKQTQYF. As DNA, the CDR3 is TGTGCTAGCAGTCCCCCGACAGGGATGAAACAGACCCAGTACTTC.

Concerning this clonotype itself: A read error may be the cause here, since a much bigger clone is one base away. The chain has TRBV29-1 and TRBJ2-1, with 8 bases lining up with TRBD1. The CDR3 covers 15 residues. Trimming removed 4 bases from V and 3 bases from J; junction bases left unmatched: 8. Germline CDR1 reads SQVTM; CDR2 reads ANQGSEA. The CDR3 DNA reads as TGCAGCGTTGGAGGCGGACAGGGCTTCTACAATGAGCAGTTCTTC. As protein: CSVGGGQGFYNEQFF.

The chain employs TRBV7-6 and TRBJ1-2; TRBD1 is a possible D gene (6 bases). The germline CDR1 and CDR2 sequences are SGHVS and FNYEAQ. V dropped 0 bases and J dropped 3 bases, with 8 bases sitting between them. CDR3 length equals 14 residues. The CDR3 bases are TGTGCCAGCAGCTTAGCGGAGGGGGACTATGGCTACACCTTC. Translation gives CASSLAEGDYGYTF.

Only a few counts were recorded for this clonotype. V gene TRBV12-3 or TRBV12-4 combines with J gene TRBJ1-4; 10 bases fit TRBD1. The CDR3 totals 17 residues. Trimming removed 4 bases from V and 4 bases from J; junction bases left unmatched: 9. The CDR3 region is CASSYQGQGRGNEKLFF. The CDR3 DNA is TGTGCCAGCAGTTACCAGGGACAGGGGAGGGGTAATGAAAAACTGTTTTTT.

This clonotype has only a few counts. CDR3 sequence reads: CASRRRSRGGDEQYF. The DNA of the CDR3 is TGTGCCAGCAGACGGAGGAGCAGGGGAGGAGACGAGCAGTACTTC. The rearrangement uses TRBV21-1 and TRBJ2-7; the table's D call, TRBD1, was not checked against the DNA. TRBV21-1 is reported as a pseudogene. CDR3 size: 15 residues.

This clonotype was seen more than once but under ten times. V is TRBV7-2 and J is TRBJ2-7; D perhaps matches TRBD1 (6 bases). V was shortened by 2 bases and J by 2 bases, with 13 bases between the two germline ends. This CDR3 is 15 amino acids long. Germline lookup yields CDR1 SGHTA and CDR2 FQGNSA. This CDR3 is CASSLIKSGAYEQYF. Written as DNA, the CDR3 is TGTGCCAGCAGCTTAATCAAGTCAGGGGCCTACGAGCAGTACTTC.

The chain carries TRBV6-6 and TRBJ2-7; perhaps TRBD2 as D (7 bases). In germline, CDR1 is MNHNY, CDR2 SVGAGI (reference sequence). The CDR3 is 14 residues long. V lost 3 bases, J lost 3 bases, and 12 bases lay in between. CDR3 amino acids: CASSYEGGYYEQYF. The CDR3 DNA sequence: TGTGCCAGCAGTTATGAGGGGGGGTACTACGAGCAGTACTTC.

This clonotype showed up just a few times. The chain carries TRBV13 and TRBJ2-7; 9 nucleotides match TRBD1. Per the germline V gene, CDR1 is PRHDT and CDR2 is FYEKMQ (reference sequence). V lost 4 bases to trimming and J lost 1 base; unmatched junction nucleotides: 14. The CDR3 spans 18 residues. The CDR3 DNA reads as TGTGCCAGCAGCTCCCGGGACAGGGCTGACCCAAGGTCCTACGAGCAGTACTTC. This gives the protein CASSSRDRADPRSYEQYF.

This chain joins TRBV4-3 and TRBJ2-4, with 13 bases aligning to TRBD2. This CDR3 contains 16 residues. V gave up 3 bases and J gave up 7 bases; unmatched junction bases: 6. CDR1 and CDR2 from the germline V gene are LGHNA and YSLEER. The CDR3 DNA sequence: TGCGCCAGCAGCCAGGGACTAGCGGGACCAGGGAACATTCAGTACTTC. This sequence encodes CASSQGLAGPGNIQYF.

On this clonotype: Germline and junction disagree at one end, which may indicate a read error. The CDR3 protein is CVSRLTGREQYF. In nucleotides, the CDR3 is TGTGTCAGCAGGTTGACAGGGCGTGAGCAGTACTTC. The chain employs TRBV7-9 and TRBJ2-7; 7 bases fit TRBD1. This CDR3 has 12 amino acids. Germline V gene lookup returns CDR1 SEHNR and CDR2 FQNEAQ (reference sequence).

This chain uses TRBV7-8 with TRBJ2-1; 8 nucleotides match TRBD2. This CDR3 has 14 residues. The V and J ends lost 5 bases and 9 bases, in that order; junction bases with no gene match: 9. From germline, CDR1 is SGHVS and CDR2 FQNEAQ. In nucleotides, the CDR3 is TGTGCCAGCAGCCGGAGCGGGAGTTCGAGTGAGCAGTTCTTC. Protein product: CASSRSGSSSEQFF.

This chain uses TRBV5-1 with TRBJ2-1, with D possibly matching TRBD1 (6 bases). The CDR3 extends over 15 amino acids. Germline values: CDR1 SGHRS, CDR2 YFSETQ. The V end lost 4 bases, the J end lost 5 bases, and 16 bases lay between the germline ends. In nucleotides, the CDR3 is TGCGCCAGCAGCGGGAGTGACAGGCCTGACAATGAGCAGTTCTTC. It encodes CASSGSDRPDNEQFF.

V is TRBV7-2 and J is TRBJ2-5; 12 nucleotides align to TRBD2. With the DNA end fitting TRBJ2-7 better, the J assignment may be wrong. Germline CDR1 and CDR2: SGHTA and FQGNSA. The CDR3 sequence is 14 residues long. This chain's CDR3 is CASSSGLAGLEQYF. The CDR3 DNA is TGTGCCAGCAGCTCGGGACTAGCGGGCCTCGAGCAGTACTTC.

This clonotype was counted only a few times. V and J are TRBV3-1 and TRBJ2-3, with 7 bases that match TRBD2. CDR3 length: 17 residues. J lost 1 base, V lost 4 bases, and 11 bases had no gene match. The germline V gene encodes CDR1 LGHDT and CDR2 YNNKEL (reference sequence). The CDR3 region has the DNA TGTGCCAGCAGCCGACGGGTCAGGGCGGGAGGCACAGATACGCAGTATTTT. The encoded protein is CASSRRVRAGGTDTQYF.

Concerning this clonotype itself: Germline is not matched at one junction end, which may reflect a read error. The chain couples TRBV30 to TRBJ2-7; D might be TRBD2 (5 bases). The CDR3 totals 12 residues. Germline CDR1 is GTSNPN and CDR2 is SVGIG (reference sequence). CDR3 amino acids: CAGSLSSYEQYF. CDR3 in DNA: TGTGCCGGGAGCCTCTCTAGCTACGAGCAGTACTTC.

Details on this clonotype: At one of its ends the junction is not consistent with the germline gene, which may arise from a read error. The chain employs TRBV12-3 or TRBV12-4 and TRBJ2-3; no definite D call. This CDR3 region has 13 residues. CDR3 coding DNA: TGTACCAGCAGTTTATCGGTGGAGGATACGCAGTATTTT. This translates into CTSSLSVEDTQYF.